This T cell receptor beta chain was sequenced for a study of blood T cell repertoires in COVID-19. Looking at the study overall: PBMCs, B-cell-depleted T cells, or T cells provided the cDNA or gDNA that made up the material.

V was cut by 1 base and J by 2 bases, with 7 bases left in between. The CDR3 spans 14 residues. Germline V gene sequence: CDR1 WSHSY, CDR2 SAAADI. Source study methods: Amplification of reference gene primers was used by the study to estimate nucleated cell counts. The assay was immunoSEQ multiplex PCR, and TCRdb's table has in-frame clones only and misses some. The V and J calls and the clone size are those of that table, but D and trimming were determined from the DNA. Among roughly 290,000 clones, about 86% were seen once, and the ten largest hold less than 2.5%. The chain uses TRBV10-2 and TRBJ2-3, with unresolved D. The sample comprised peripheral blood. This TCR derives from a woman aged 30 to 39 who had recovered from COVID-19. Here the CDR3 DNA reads TGCGCCAGCAGTGAGTTCCAGGACACAGATACGCAGTATTTT. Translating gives CASSEFQDTDTQYF.